The clone carrying this T cell receptor beta chain was seen more than once but under ten times. This entry comes from a study of blood T cell repertoires in COVID-19. Study-wide context: Italy, Spain and the United States were the sources of the convalescent and acute COVID-19 samples. From T cells, B-cell-depleted T cells, or PBMCs came the material, which was cDNA or gDNA.

Recruited during active infection, patients (from Seattle) were subsequently followed longitudinally. Original processing methods: Amplification of reference gene primers provided the estimated nucleated cell counts. Sequencing used immunoSEQ multiplex PCR; TCRdb keeps in-frame clones, though not all of them. The V and J calls and the clone size are those of that table, but D and trimming were determined from the DNA. The repertoire holds about 120,000 clones, with 85% to 90% as singletons. The sample was peripheral blood. The source of this sequence is a woman between 55 and 75 years old with COVID-19, enrolled during active disease.

The CDR3 nucleotides are TGTGCCAGCAGTTTCACGGACAGTCAAGATCAGCCCCAGCATTTT. Amino acid sequence: CASSFTDSQDQPQHF. The chain recombines TRBV7-8 with TRBJ1-5; a weak D match, TRBD1 (6 bases). This CDR3 contains 15 residues. The V and J ends lost 6 bases and 5 bases respectively, with 17 bases between them. Per the germline V gene, CDR1 is SGHVS and CDR2 is FQNEAQ.